The clone carrying this T cell receptor beta chain was found a few times. The entry originates in a study of T-cell reconstitution after alpha-beta-depleted transplantation in children. Library preparation (for TCRbeta) was performed with unique molecular identifiers. One entry per CDR3 protein results from TCRdb running MiXCR on the PCR reads. Found here are approximately 400,000 distinct CDR3 sequences, roughly 10% of them singletons; the top ten hold about 5%. The CDR3 totals 17 residues. This specimen consisted of PBMCs from the stem cell graft donor, obtained from the stem cell graft. The V gene is TRBV21-1, the J gene TRBJ2-5; TRBD2 reflects the table's D call only, with no check against the DNA. TRBV21-1 is a recognized pseudogene. The sequence was obtained from a human donor who donated a stem cell graft to a child with acute myeloid leukemia. CDR3 nucleotide sequence: TGTGCCAGCAGCAACCCTAGCGGGAGTGGGTTCCAAGAGACCCAGTACTTC. It is translated as CASSNPSGSGFQETQYF.